This TCR beta chain stems from a study of T cells in Graves' hyperthyroidism and ophthalmopathy. What was amplified from RNA transcripts were TCR beta CDR3 regions. Carried out on the TCR CDR3, a first-round RT-PCR used the HTBI primer set. Each CDR3 protein gets one entry after TCRdb re-called the multiplex PCR reads with MiXCR. The sample records roughly 510,000 distinct CDR3 sequences, over 35% being singletons. Trimming took 0 bases from V and 4 from J, leaving 24 bases between them. The CDR3 contains 19 residues. Germline lookup yields CDR1 MNHEY and CDR2 SVGAGI. The receptor's source is an adult woman with Graves' disease, either hyperthyroidism or ophthalmopathy (not recorded which). The specimen was peripheral blood or thyroid tissue (not recorded which). The chain is built from TRBV6-5 and TRBJ2-5; possible D gene TRBD1, 6 bases. CDR3 coding DNA: TGTGCCAGCAGTTACTCGAGGACAGTAGCAGAGCCCGTAGGAGAGACCCAGTACTTC. Protein product: CASSYSRTVAEPVGETQYF.